This T cell receptor beta chain was sequenced in a study of T cell repertoires in cytomegalovirus infection. The overall study: Public TCR beta signatures provided an indication of both CMV infection and a matching HLA type.

Details on this clonotype: No antigen is known for it.

V was pared by 3 bases and J by 5 bases, with 11 bases between. Germline V gives CDR1 KGHSH, CDR2 LQKENI. The CDR3 consists of 14 residues. Study-wide findings and caveats: There were HLA-C-restricted CMV-specific TCR beta clonotypes dominating the ex vivo response. Of the TCR beta families, the public ones yielded a cumulative frequency that identified carriers of CMV plus the relevant HLA.

TCRdb fed the reads into MiXCR, producing one record per CDR3 protein. The sample comprises 350,000 to 500,000 distinct CDR3 sequences, approximately 33% of which are singletons, and 12% to 15% rests with the top ten. This rearrangement joins TRBV18 to TRBJ2-1, with D maybe TRBD1 (5 bases). Sequenced input: PBMCs. This receptor was obtained from a human donor in good health (CMV status not recorded). Some clones in this sample may be carry-over from other donors' samples. Here the CDR3 reads CASSPLETDNEQFF. CDR3 nucleotide sequence: TGTGCCAGCTCACCCCTGGAGACAGACAATGAGCAGTTCTTC.